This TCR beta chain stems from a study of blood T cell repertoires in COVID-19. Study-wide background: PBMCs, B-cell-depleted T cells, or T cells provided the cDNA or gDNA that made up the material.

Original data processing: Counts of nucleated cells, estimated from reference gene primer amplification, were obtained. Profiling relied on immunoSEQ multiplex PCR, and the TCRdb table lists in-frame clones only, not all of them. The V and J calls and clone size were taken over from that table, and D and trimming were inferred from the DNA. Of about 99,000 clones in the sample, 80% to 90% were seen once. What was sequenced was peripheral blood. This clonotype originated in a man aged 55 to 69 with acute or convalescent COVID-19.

The CDR3 nucleotides are TGTGCCAGCTCGCCGCGGGGAACTAATGAAAAACTGTTTTTT. It is translated as CASSPRGTNEKLFF. This chain connects TRBV3-1 (or the pseudogene TRBV3-2) to TRBJ1-4; D ambiguous. Germline-derived CDR1 and CDR2 are LGHDT and YNNKEL (reference sequence). Trimming took off 8 bases at V and 1 base at J, with 11 bases between the two ends. The CDR3 has 14 amino acids.